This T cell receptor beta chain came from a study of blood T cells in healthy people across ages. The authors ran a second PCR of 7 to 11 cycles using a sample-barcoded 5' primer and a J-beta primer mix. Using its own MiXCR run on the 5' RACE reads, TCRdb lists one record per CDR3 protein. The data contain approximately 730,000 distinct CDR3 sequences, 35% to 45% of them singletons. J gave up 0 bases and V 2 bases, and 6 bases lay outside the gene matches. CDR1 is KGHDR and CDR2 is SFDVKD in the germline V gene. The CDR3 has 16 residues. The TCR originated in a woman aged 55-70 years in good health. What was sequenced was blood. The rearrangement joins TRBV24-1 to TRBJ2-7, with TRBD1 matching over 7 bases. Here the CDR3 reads CATSDSQGQSSYEQYF. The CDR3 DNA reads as TGTGCCACCAGTGATTCGCAGGGACAGAGCTCCTACGAGCAGTACTTC.